The table lists the clone carrying this T cell receptor beta chain with a count of one. This sample was taken from a study of blood T cell repertoires in COVID-19. Original data processing: The assay estimated nucleated cells by amplifying reference gene primers. Some clones are missing from TCRdb's copy, which holds only in-frame ones; the method was immunoSEQ multiplex PCR. V and J calls and clone size are those listed in that table; D and trimming were worked out from the DNA. There are about 75,000 clones in the sample; about 91% occur only once, and around 5.8% lies in the top ten. This CDR3 spans 14 amino acids. In germline, CDR1 is GTSNPN, CDR2 SVGIG (reference sequence). The V end lost 0 bases, the J end lost 10 bases, and 18 bases lay between the germline ends.

This chain connects TRBV30 to TRBJ1-2; possibly TRBD1 for D (6 bases). The TCR originated in a woman aged 50 to 60 with acute or convalescent COVID-19. The source material was peripheral blood. The DNA for the CDR3 is TGTGCCTGGAGTGTACTCAGCGGGGGCAGCAACTACACCTTC. Translated, it gives CAWSVLSGGSNYTF.